The source of this T cell receptor beta chain is a study of shared clonotypes between healthy human individuals. As regards this clone: What it binds is not known. One end of the junction does not line up with germline, which may come from a read error.

The CDR3 runs 13 residues. CDR1 and CDR2 from the germline V gene are SSHAT and FNYEAQ (reference sequence). TCRdb's table, derived via immunoSEQ multiplex PCR, lists solely in-frame clones and lacks some. The table records about 1.4 million clones, roughly 96% of them present only once. Study outcomes and limitations: Against clonotypes common to all four donors, non-shared ones had lower generation probabilities.

This TCR derives from a man aged 25-40 years in good health. The sample taken for sequencing was naive CD4+ T cells sorted from blood. Subset specified: CD45RA+ positively selected. The J gene is TRBJ1-1, the V gene TRBV7-7; D unresolved. The CDR3 loop is CASSLDENTEAFF. CDR3 sequence (DNA): TGTGCTAGCAGCTTAGACGAGAACACTGAAGCTTTCTTT.